The rows below give T cell receptor beta chains drawn from one sample of a study of CD8 T cells in Susac syndrome. TCRdb re-analysed the immunoSEQ multiplex PCR reads in MiXCR, keeping a single row per CDR3 protein. The data contain approximately 280,000 distinct CDR3 sequences, 70% to 90% of them singletons. Specimen: CD8+ T cells from PBMCs. The receptors were gathered from a human donor with multiple sclerosis. The CDR3 runs from the conserved cysteine through the conserved F or W. Each record gives: CDR3 DNA, CDR3 protein, V gene, D gene, clone size, CDR3 length, J gene. D genes are given only for firm matches. Where a row states a size, it is once, few, many or the class of an expanded clone; other rows omit it.

TGTGCCAGCAGCGTCGACAGTAATTCTGGGGCCAACGTCCTGACTTTC,CASSVDSNSGANVLTF,TRBV3-1,.,.,16,TRBJ2-6
TGTGCCAGCAGTTTCCCAGGGAGGGCTGAAGCTTTCTTT,CASSFPGRAEAFF,TRBV27,.,.,13,TRBJ1-1
TGTGCCAGCAGTACGGACAGCCGCACAGATACGCAGTATTTT,CASSTDSRTDTQYF,TRBV6-1,.,few,14,TRBJ2-3
TGTGCCAGCAGGTGGGACAGGATGCCCTATGGCTACACCTTC,CASRWDRMPYGYTF,TRBV28,TRBD1,.,14,TRBJ1-2
TGTGCCTGGAGTACCAGCGGGAGGGGCGAGCAGTACTTC,CAWSTSGRGEQYF,TRBV30,TRBD2,.,13,TRBJ2-7
TGTGCCAGCAGCCAATTTTACACAGGAGCCCGAAACACTGAAGCTTTCTTT,CASSQFYTGARNTEAFF,TRBV3-1,.,.,17,TRBJ1-1
TGCGCCAGCAGCATCGGGACAGTTGGCTTTGGCCCTTCCTACAATGAGCAGTTCTTC,CASSIGTVGFGPSYNEQFF,TRBV5-1,TRBD1,.,19,TRBJ2-1
TGTGCCAGCAGTTTATTGAACGCCGCCGAGCAGTACTTC,CASSLLNAAEQYF,TRBV28,.,once,13,TRBJ2-7
TGCAGCGTTGAGGGGAGACTAGCGGGAGGGATTGATACGCAGTATTTT,CSVEGRLAGGIDTQYF,TRBV29-1,TRBD2,.,16,TRBJ2-3
TGTGCCAGCACCAGGACAGGGGGCCGGAATACTATCGAGCAGTACTTC,CASTRTGGRNTIEQYF,TRBV6-1,TRBD1,.,16,TRBJ2-7
TGTGCCTGGATTGGACCAGGGTACGAGCAGTACTTC,CAWIGPGYEQYF,TRBV30,.,.,12,TRBJ2-7
TGTGCCAGTAGTAGCTTGGGGGGTAGCAATCAGCCCCAGCATTTT,CASSSLGGSNQPQHF,TRBV19,.,once,15,TRBJ1-5
TGTGCCACCAGTGGTGGGCCAGCGGGAGGACGGACTAGTCTCTACAATGAGCAGTTCTTC,CATSGGPAGGRTSLYNEQFF,TRBV24-1,TRBD2,.,20,TRBJ2-1
TGTGCCAGCAGTTACTCGACACTAGCGGGAGTTAGGGGCACCGGGGAGCTGTTTTTT,CASSYSTLAGVRGTGELFF,TRBV6-5,TRBD2,once,19,TRBJ2-2
TGTGCCAGCAGTTACTCCCCCAGACAAAAACTGTTTTTT,CASSYSPRQKLFF,TRBV6-5,.,.,13,TRBJ1-4
TGTGCCAGCAGTTTATCAACGGAGGGCACCGGGGAGCTGTTTTTT,CASSLSTEGTGELFF,TRBV27,.,.,15,TRBJ2-2
TGTGCCTGGGGAGGATACGAGCAGTACTTC,CAWGGYEQYF,TRBV30,.,.,10,TRBJ2-7
TGTGCCAGCAGCTTTCAGGGGAGAGCCTATAATTCACCCCTCCACTTT,CASSFQGRAYNSPLHF,TRBV7-9,.,.,16,TRBJ1-6
TGTGCCAGCAGTTTAATCAAGGCTAGCGGGTACGAGCAGTACTTC,CASSLIKASGYEQYF,TRBV7-9,TRBD2,.,15,TRBJ2-7
TGCAGCGTTGAAGGACAGGGGCGCCCCTACGAGCAGTACTTC,CSVEGQGRPYEQYF,TRBV29-1,TRBD1,.,14,TRBJ2-7
TGCAGCGTAACGGACAGGGAAGCTAACTATGGCTACACCTTC,CSVTDREANYGYTF,TRBV29-1,TRBD1,.,14,TRBJ1-2
TGTGCTAGTGGTGAAAGCTCCTACGAGCAGTACTTC,CASGESSYEQYF,TRBV12-5,.,.,12,TRBJ2-7
TGTGCCTGGACGCAGGGAGGAGCAACTAATGAAAAACTGTTTTTT,CAWTQGGATNEKLFF,TRBV30,.,once,15,TRBJ1-4
TGCGCCAGCAGCAGGACAGGGGGGACAGGGACTGAAGCTTTCTTT,CASSRTGGTGTEAFF,TRBV4-1,TRBD1,.,15,TRBJ1-1
TGTGCCAGCAGTTTCTCTGGGGCAGGGAAAAAACTGTTTTTT,CASSFSGAGKKLFF,TRBV28,.,.,14,TRBJ1-4
TGTGCCAGTGACGCGGGGGGGGAGGAGGACGAGCAGTACTTC,CASDAGGEEDEQYF,TRBV19,TRBD2,.,14,TRBJ2-7
TGTGCCGGGAGACGGAAAGCGAACACCGGGGAGCTGTTTTTT,CAGRRKANTGELFF,TRBV7-8,.,.,14,TRBJ2-2
TGTGCCAGCAGCGGATTCGATGTCGGTGAGCAGTTCTTC,CASSGFDVGEQFF,TRBV5-4,.,.,13,TRBJ2-1
TGTGCCAGCAGTTACCGCCGGGCCCACTCCGAGCAGTACTTC,CASSYRRAHSEQYF,TRBV27,.,.,14,TRBJ2-7
TGTGCCAGCAGCCTCCCCCCGTGGAGTTCCGAAAAACTGTTTTTT,CASSLPPWSSEKLFF,TRBV7-3,.,.,15,TRBJ1-4
TGCGCCAGCAGATCCCGGGCAGGAGGCACAGATACGCAGTATTTT,CASRSRAGGTDTQYF,TRBV4-1,.,.,15,TRBJ2-3
TGTGCCAGTAGTATAAGCAGGACCAGCGAGCAGTACTTC,CASSISRTSEQYF,TRBV19,.,.,13,TRBJ2-7
TGTGCCAGCAGGCACAGGGTTCGGGGCAAAAACATTCAGTACTTC,CASRHRVRGKNIQYF,TRBV27,.,.,15,TRBJ2-4
TGTGCCAGTAGTATGGGACTAGCGGGAGAGAAGAGTGAGCAGTTCTTC,CASSMGLAGEKSEQFF,TRBV19,TRBD2,.,16,TRBJ2-1
TGTGCCAGCACTTTAGCGGGACTAGCGGGAGCGGGCACCTACAATGAGCAGTTCTTC,CASTLAGLAGAGTYNEQFF,TRBV28,TRBD2,.,19,TRBJ2-1
TGCGCCAGCAGCCAAAGCCCTAGCGGATACGAGCAGTACTTC,CASSQSPSGYEQYF,TRBV4-1,TRBD2,.,14,TRBJ2-7
TGTGCCAGCAGTGATTATAGCTCCTACGAGCAGTACTTC,CASSDYSSYEQYF,TRBV2,.,.,13,TRBJ2-7
TGCGCCAGCAGCCTAAACCGGCGTGGACTAGCTATTGAGCAGTTCTTC,CASSLNRRGLAIEQFF,TRBV5-1,TRBD2,.,16,TRBJ2-1
TGTGCCAGCACGGGACTAGCGGGAGTTAATGAGCAGTTCTTC,CASTGLAGVNEQFF,TRBV6-2/TRBV6-3,TRBD2,.,14,TRBJ2-1
TGTGCCAGCAGTCCCCAAATCCACTACGAGCAGTACTTC,CASSPQIHYEQYF,TRBV7-9,.,.,13,TRBJ2-7
TGTGCCAGCAGCCTATTACAGGTCGCGTCCAATTACGAGCAGTACTTC,CASSLLQVASNYEQYF,TRBV28,.,.,16,TRBJ2-7
TGTGCCATCAGTGAGTCGTTGGAGACCTTTAATCGGGAGCAGTACTTC,CAISESLETFNREQYF,TRBV10-3,.,.,16,TRBJ2-7
TGCAGCGTTGAGGATATTAGCGGGGCCCGAAATGAGCAGTTCTTC,CSVEDISGARNEQFF,TRBV29-1,TRBD2,.,15,TRBJ2-1
TGTGCCAGCAGCTCGAGACTAGCGGGAGGACTTTACAATGAGCAGTTCTTC,CASSSRLAGGLYNEQFF,TRBV7-9,TRBD2,.,17,TRBJ2-1
TGTGCCAGCAGCCAAGAGCGGGATCCCGCCTGGGAGCAGTACTTC,CASSQERDPAWEQYF,TRBV3-1,.,.,15,TRBJ2-7
TGTGCCACGGGTGTAGAAAGCTCCTACAATGAGCAGTTCTTC,CATGVESSYNEQFF,TRBV6-5,.,.,14,TRBJ2-1
TGTGCCAGCAGTTTAATGGTGGCTAGCGGGAGCCACACCGGGGAGCTGTTTTTT,CASSLMVASGSHTGELFF,TRBV12-3/TRBV12-4,TRBD2,.,18,TRBJ2-2
TGCGCCAGCAGCTGGCAGCGGGAGGGCCAGGGGGAGCAGTACTTC,CASSWQREGQGEQYF,TRBV5-1,TRBD2,few,15,TRBJ2-7
TGTGCCAGCAGCGTAGGGGTTAGCACTGAAGCTTTCTTT,CASSVGVSTEAFF,TRBV9,.,.,13,TRBJ1-1
TGTGCCAGCAGTTTTGGACTAGCGGGAGTCGAGCAGTACTTC,CASSFGLAGVEQYF,TRBV28,TRBD2,.,14,TRBJ2-7
TGTGCCAGCAGTGGACCGGGACAGGGGTCCGCAACCGGGGAGCTGTTTTTT,CASSGPGQGSATGELFF,TRBV28,TRBD1,.,17,TRBJ2-2
TGTGCCAGCAGCGCCAGACTAGCGGGAACATCAACCGAGCAGTTCTTC,CASSARLAGTSTEQFF,TRBV9,TRBD2,.,16,TRBJ2-1
TGTGCCAGCAGCCAAGTGGCAGGGAAGAATGAAAAACTGTTTTTT,CASSQVAGKNEKLFF,TRBV14,.,.,15,TRBJ1-4
TGTGCCAGCAGCCTTCCAGGATCTCTAGGGAGCAATCAGCCCCAGCATTTT,CASSLPGSLGSNQPQHF,TRBV28,.,.,17,TRBJ1-5
TGTGCCAGCAGTTTTTGGAACGGTGGAGATACGCAGTATTTT,CASSFWNGGDTQYF,TRBV12-3/TRBV12-4,.,once,14,TRBJ2-3
TGTGCCAGCAGTTACCCCCCCACTGAAGCTTTCTTT,CASSYPPTEAFF,TRBV6-5,.,.,12,TRBJ1-1
TGTGCCAGCAGCGTACCTAGCGGGTCCCACCCGGACTCCTACGAGCAGTACTTC,CASSVPSGSHPDSYEQYF,TRBV9,TRBD2,.,18,TRBJ2-7